This T cell receptor beta chain was captured in a study of PD-1 blockade in classical Hodgkin lymphoma. The overall study: The study gave patients nivolumab 3 mg/kg intravenously every 2 weeks.

The CDR3 spans 15 residues. J gave up 1 base and V 5 bases, and 8 bases lay outside the gene matches. Germline lookup yields CDR1 MNHEY and CDR2 SMNVEV (reference sequence). Regarding this clone: What it binds is not known.

Relapse after autologous stem cell transplantation occurred in every patient, and brentuximab vedotin exposure varied. Study results and caveats: It was CD4+ TCR diversity, not CD8+, that rose significantly by C4D1. Relapsed/refractory patients reportedly had lower baseline diversity than newly diagnosed patients. Whatever underlies the repertoire differences (possibly disease activity or prior therapy) remains undefined.

Sequenced by immunoSEQ multiplex PCR; TCRdb stores in-frame clones only, minus some. The sample consists of 25,000 to 35,000 clones, 70% to 75% of them appearing once. The chain recombines TRBV27 with TRBJ2-7; 7 positions agree with TRBD1. Here the sequenced sample was peripheral blood mononuclear cells (PBMCs), taken before the second cycle of nivolumab. The source of this sequence is a human donor with classical Hodgkin lymphoma. CDR3 bases: TGTGCCAGCAGTCGCCCCGAGGGGGCTTCCTACGAGCAGTACTTC. Its protein is CASSRPEGASYEQYF.